Included here is one T cell receptor (beta chain) sequence, with context. The antigen remains undetermined. The CDR3 spans 18 residues. Germline-derived CDR1 and CDR2 are SGHDT and YYEEEE. The trim removed 0 bases at V and 3 bases at J, leaving 10 bases unmatched. This entry comes from a study of cytomegalovirus exposure and HLA in healthy donors. Study results and limitations: An analysis done earlier found most TCR beta V segments productive about 87% or about 30% of the time. As a later analysis showed, a missense DCLRE1C variant was linked to trimming of TCR beta V- and J-genes. The authors reported that TCR beta sequences could predict HLA-A and HLA-B alleles. These predictions were accurate for most subjects in the first cohort.

Primers included in the PCR were 60 Vbeta and 13 Jbeta primers. In the original processing: The count from a later analysis was 79 million or so unique TCR beta chains, 9.5 million to 11 million of them shared. Clones were read by immunoSEQ multiplex PCR, and TCRdb kept only the in-frame ones, dropping some. Clone size and V and J calls were adopted from that table, with D and trimming inferred from the DNA. The data contain more than 100,000 clones, approximately 87% of them singletons. The chain couples TRBV5-6 to TRBJ2-2; 8 bases line up with TRBD2. Sequences were obtained from PBMCs. This clonotype was obtained from a woman between 25 and 40 years old in good health and CMV-seronegative. CDR3 nucleotide sequence: TGTGCCAGCAGCTTGGTCGGCTGGGGCGGGAGGTACACCGGGGAGCTGTTTTTT. Translated: CASSLVGWGGRYTGELFF. The variable domain in full, with the rest retrieved from reference TRBV5-6 and TRBJ2-2, is DAGVTQSPTHLIKTRGQQVTLRCSPKSGHDTVSWYQQALGQGPQFIFQYYEEEERQRGNFPDRFSGHQFPNYSSELNVNALLLGDSALYLCASSLVGWGGRYTGELFFGEGSRLTVL.